The 24 T cell receptor beta chains reported below all come from one sample, sequenced in a study of blood T cell repertoires in COVID-19. Data came from immunoSEQ multiplex PCR; TCRdb stores just in-frame clones and leaves some out. The data hold some 74,000 clones, with roughly 86% observed a single time. The sample was peripheral blood. All receptors come from a man in his forties or fifties with acute or convalescent COVID-19.

The chain uses TRBV5-4 and TRBJ2-1, with 12 bases identical to TRBD2. V lost 0 bases to trimming and J lost 7 bases; unmatched junction nucleotides: 8. This CDR3 region has 17 residues. The germline CDR1 and CDR2 sequences are SGHNT and YYREEE (reference sequence). CDR3 loop: CASSLDPSGGAGNEQFF. The CDR3 DNA reads TGTGCCAGCAGCTTGGACCCTAGCGGGGGGGCGGGTAATGAGCAGTTCTTC.

This clone showed up just once. The V and J genes are TRBV7-2 and TRBJ2-5; D remains unclear. In germline, CDR1 is SGHTA, CDR2 FQGNSA. The CDR3 covers 14 residues. V lost 5 bases, J lost 0 bases, and 10 bases lay in between. CDR3 nucleotides: TGTGCCAGCAGCCTAGGGTACAACCAAGAGACCCAGTACTTC. Its translation is CASSLGYNQETQYF.

The chain joins TRBV18 to TRBJ2-1; D is possibly TRBD1 (5 bases). Trimming pared 1 base from V and 8 bases from J, leaving 15 bases between. Germline V gene data show CDR1 as KGHSH and CDR2 as LQKENI. This CDR3 region has 15 residues. The CDR3: CASSPRSPGPHEQFF. The CDR3 DNA is TGTGCCAGCTCACCACGCTCGCCAGGGCCCCATGAGCAGTTCTTC.

The CDR3 spells CASSTFRRGGSTDTQYF. For the CDR3, the DNA is TGTGCCAGCAGCACCTTTAGGCGGGGGGGGTCCACAGATACGCAGTATTTT. V usage is TRBV21-1 and J usage is TRBJ2-3; TRBD2 is the table's D call and was not checked against the DNA. TRBV21-1 counts as a pseudogene. The CDR3 extends over 17 amino acids.

V is TRBV21-1 and J is TRBJ2-1; the D segment call TRBD1 is taken from the table without a DNA check. TRBV21-1 is a pseudogene segment. The length of the CDR3 is 15 residues. This chain's CDR3 is CASSKAKRGSNEQFF. Here the CDR3 DNA reads TGTGCCAGCAGCAAAGCGAAGAGGGGGTCCAATGAGCAGTTCTTC.

The chain uses TRBV6-6 and TRBJ1-2; perhaps TRBD1 as D (5 bases). V lost 0 bases, J lost 0 bases, and 11 bases lay in between. The CDR3 totals 16 residues. The germline V gene has CDR1 MNHNY and CDR2 SVGAGI (reference sequence). CDR3 coding DNA: TGTGCCAGCAGTTACTCGAACCCGGACACTAACTATGGCTACACCTTC. Translating gives CASSYSNPDTNYGYTF.

The CDR3 protein is CASSFGDRPYNEQFF. The CDR3 coding sequence is TGTGCCAGCAGCTTCGGGGACAGACCCTACAATGAGCAGTTCTTC. The rearrangement uses TRBV7-6 and TRBJ2-1; TRBD1 matches at 7 bases. The CDR3 runs to 15 residues. Germline V gives CDR1 SGHVS, CDR2 FNYEAQ. Trimming cost V 3 bases and J 2 bases; bases outside gene matches: 4.

The rearrangement uses TRBV13 and TRBJ1-6; D may be TRBD1 (6 bases). Per germline, CDR1 PRHDT and CDR2 FYEKMQ (reference sequence). Trimming pared 4 bases from V and 13 bases from J, leaving 14 bases between. The length of the CDR3 is 13 residues. As DNA, the CDR3 is TGTGCCAGCAGCTGGACAGTTTCCGAGCCCCTCCACTTT. This sequence encodes CASSWTVSEPLHF.

The chain links TRBV15 to TRBJ2-3; no firm D call. The germline CDR1 and CDR2 sequences are LNHNV and YYDKDF (reference sequence). Trimming took off 0 bases at V and 4 bases at J, with 5 bases between the two ends. There are 13 residues in the CDR3. CDR3 in DNA: TGTGCCACCAGCAGAGATCCTTCAGATACGCAGTATTTT. Its protein is CATSRDPSDTQYF.

The J gene is TRBJ2-5, the V gene TRBV7-6; no reliable D call. This CDR3 contains 13 residues. V lost 1 base and J lost 10, with 13 bases in between. Per germline, CDR1 SGHVS and CDR2 FNYEAQ. The CDR3 nucleotides read TGTGCCAGCAGCTTAGAACAAGTGCCGAACCAGTACTTC. This encodes CASSLEQVPNQYF. Combining the CDR3 with reference TRBV7-6 and TRBJ2-5 gives the whole variable domain GAGVSQSPRYKVTKRGQDVALRCDPISGHVSLYWYRQALGQGPEFLTYFNYEAQQDKSGLPNDRFSAERPEGSISTLTIQRTEQRDSAMYRCASSLEQVPNQYFGPGTRLLVL.

The chain employs TRBV6-5 and TRBJ1-6, with TRBD1 matching 10 bases. This CDR3 is built from 16 residues. V trimming: 4 bases; J trimming: 7 bases; junction bases outside the gene matches: 7. CDR1 and CDR2 from the germline V gene are MNHEY and SVGAGI. The CDR3 spells CASSFRQGARNSPLHF. The DNA of the CDR3 is TGTGCCAGCAGTTTTCGACAGGGGGCACGGAATTCACCCCTCCACTTT.

The chain employs TRBV4-1 and TRBJ2-3, with 15 bases identical to TRBD2. The trim removed 4 bases at V and 1 base at J, leaving 6 bases unmatched. CDR3 length: 18 amino acids. Germline V gene data show CDR1 as MGHRA and CDR2 as YSYEKL. Here the CDR3 DNA reads TGCGCCAGCAGCCGCTCGGGACTAGCGGGGGGAGGCACAGATACGCAGTATTTT. This encodes CASSRSGLAGGGTDTQYF.

The rearrangement uses TRBV25-1 and TRBJ2-1, with 7 nucleotides matching TRBD1. Germline lookup yields CDR1 MGHDK and CDR2 SYGVNS. This CDR3 contains 16 residues. With 2 bases clipped from V and 4 bases from J, the junction kept 8 bases outside the gene matches. This chain's CDR3 is CASSEQGVATYNEQFF. The CDR3 coding sequence is TGTGCCAGCAGTGAACAGGGGGTCGCTACATACAATGAGCAGTTCTTC.

This clone was detected only a few times. The rearrangement uses TRBV7-2 and TRBJ1-1; the D is unclear. Germline CDR1 and CDR2: SGHTA and FQGNSA. The CDR3 is 14 amino acids. V lost 1 base and J 2 bases, leaving 8 bases between the germline ends. CDR3 sequence: CASSLGPGNTEAFF. The CDR3 nucleotides read TGTGCCAGCAGCTTAGGTCCAGGCAACACTGAAGCTTTCTTT.

The chain is built from TRBV28 and TRBJ1-1; no clear D gene. The germline V and J ends were trimmed by 5 bases and 1 base, with 11 bases remaining between them. Germline-derived CDR1 and CDR2 are MDHEN and SYDVKM. CDR3 length: 14 amino acids. The CDR3 sequence is CASSVYRENTEAFF. The DNA for the CDR3 is TGTGCCAGCAGTGTCTACAGAGAGAACACTGAAGCTTTCTTT.

The chain recombines TRBV25-1 with TRBJ1-5; D gene ambiguous. The CDR3 loop spans 14 amino acids. V dropped 1 base and J dropped 3 bases, with 7 bases sitting between them. Per germline, CDR1 MGHDK and CDR2 SYGVNS. As DNA, the CDR3 is TGTGCCAGCAGTGAATCTGGCCTCAATCAGCCCCAGCATTTT. As protein: CASSESGLNQPQHF.

The rearrangement links TRBV13 to TRBJ2-3, with 8 bases matching TRBD1. Per germline, CDR1 PRHDT and CDR2 FYEKMQ (reference sequence). CDR3 length equals 14 residues. The trim removed 5 bases at V and 5 bases at J, leaving 6 bases unmatched. For the CDR3, the DNA is TGTGCCAGCAGCCTCAGGGGGCAGGAAGATACGCAGTATTTT. Its translation is CASSLRGQEDTQYF.

This chain uses TRBV6-4 with TRBJ1-5; D uncertain. Trimming left V 6 bases short and J 6 bases short, with 15 bases between. Germline V gene data show CDR1 as MRHNA and CDR2 as SNTAGT. The CDR3 spans 14 residues. The CDR3 DNA follows: TGTGCCAGCAGCCTCAAGAGGGTGGGTCAGCCCCAGCATTTT. Translated, it gives CASSLKRVGQPQHF.

J is TRBJ2-7 and V is TRBV6-5, with D perhaps TRBD1 (5 bases). V was cut by 2 bases and J by 0 bases, with 8 bases left in between. This CDR3 region has 14 residues. Germline CDR1 is MNHEY and CDR2 is SVGAGI. DNA for the CDR3: TGTGCCAGCAGTTACGAAGGGGCCTCCTACGAGCAGTACTTC. The encoded protein is CASSYEGASYEQYF.

DNA for the CDR3: TGTGCCAGCAGTCTACAGGGGGCTCGCACAGATACGCAGTATTTT. It encodes CASSLQGARTDTQYF. V and J are TRBV27 and TRBJ2-3; 9 nucleotides align to TRBD1. V shed 5 bases, J shed 1 base, and the junction held 4 bases outside the gene matches. This CDR3 has 15 amino acids. Germline loops: CDR1 MNHEY, CDR2 SMNVEV (reference sequence).

The chain links TRBV7-3 to TRBJ1-2; no clear D. Germline lookup yields CDR1 SGHTA and CDR2 FQGTGA. This CDR3 is built from 15 residues. Trimming cost V 2 bases and J 3 bases, with 13 bases left between them. The DNA of the CDR3 is TGTGCCAGCAGCTTAGGGCAGGTCCTGGACTATGGCTACACCTTC. Its protein is CASSLGQVLDYGYTF.

The V and J genes are TRBV7-8 and TRBJ2-7; D call uncertain. CDR1 SGHVS and CDR2 FQNEAQ come from the germline V gene. Trimming stripped 5 bases from V and 0 bases from J, with 11 bases between. The CDR3 extends over 14 amino acids. CDR3 protein: CASSPAGISYEQYF. The CDR3 nucleotides are TGTGCCAGCAGCCCTGCTGGCATCTCCTACGAGCAGTACTTC.

This clone was seen only once. The CDR3 bases are TGTGCCAGTAGTATAGGGACAGGGGCGTCGAACACCGGGGAGCTGTTTTTT. Protein product: CASSIGTGASNTGELFF. The chain recombines TRBV19 with TRBJ2-2; 9 positions match TRBD1. After removal of 1 base from V and 0 bases from J, the junction contained 3 bases not matched to a gene. The length of the CDR3 is 17 residues. Germline CDR1 LNHDA, CDR2 SQIVND (reference sequence).

V gene TRBV7-2 combines with J gene TRBJ1-5; no firm D call. CDR1 and CDR2 from the germline V gene are SGHTA and FQGNSA. The CDR3 is 14 residues long. Trimming took off 5 bases at V and 0 bases at J, with 8 bases between the two ends. CDR3 residues: CASSQYYSNQPQHF. DNA for the CDR3: TGTGCCAGCAGCCAATACTATAGCAATCAGCCCCAGCATTTT.